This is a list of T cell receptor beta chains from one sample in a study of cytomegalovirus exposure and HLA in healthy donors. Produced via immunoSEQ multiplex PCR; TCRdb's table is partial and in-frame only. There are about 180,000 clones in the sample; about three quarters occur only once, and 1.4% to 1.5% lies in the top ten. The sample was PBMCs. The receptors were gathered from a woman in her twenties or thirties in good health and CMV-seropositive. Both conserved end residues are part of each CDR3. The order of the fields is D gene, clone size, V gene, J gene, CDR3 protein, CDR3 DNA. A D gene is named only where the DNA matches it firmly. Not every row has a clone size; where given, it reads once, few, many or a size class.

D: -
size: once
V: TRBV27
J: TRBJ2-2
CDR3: CASSFSGELFF
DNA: TGTGCCAGCAGTTTCTCCGGGGAGCTGTTTTTT

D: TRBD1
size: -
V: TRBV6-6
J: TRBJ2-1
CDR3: CASIDGQGTYNEQFF
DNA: TGTGCCAGCATCGATGGACAGGGGACCTACAATGAGCAGTTCTTC

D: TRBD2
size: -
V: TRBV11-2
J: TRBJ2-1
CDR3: CASSLIAGGPRVEQFF
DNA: TGTGCCAGCAGCTTGATAGCGGGAGGGCCGAGGGTTGAGCAGTTCTTC

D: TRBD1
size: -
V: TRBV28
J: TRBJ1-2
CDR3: CASSLQGGYGYTF
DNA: TGTGCCAGCAGCTTACAGGGGGGCTATGGCTACACCTTC

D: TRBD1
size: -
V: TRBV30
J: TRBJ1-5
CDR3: CAWSVPSDRVNQPQHF
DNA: TGTGCCTGGAGTGTCCCATCAGACAGGGTTAATCAGCCCCAGCATTTT

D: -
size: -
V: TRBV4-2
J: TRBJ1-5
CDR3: CASSQEGGGAYQPQHF
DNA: TGTGCCAGCAGCCAAGAAGGCGGGGGGGCGTACCAGCCCCAGCATTTT

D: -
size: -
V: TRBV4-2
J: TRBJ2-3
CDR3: CASSQVMSRTTTDTQYF
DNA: TGTGCCAGCAGCCAAGTAATGTCTAGAACCACCACAGATACGCAGTATTTT

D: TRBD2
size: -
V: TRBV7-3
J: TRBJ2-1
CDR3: CASSLRLAENNEQFF
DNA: TGTGCCAGCAGCTTAAGACTAGCGGAGAACAATGAGCAGTTCTTC

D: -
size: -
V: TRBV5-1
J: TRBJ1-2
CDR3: CATQQGPNYGYTF
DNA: TGCGCCACCCAACAGGGACCTAACTATGGCTACACCTTC

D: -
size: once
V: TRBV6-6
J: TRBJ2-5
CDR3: CASSSQGGQETQYF
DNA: TGTGCCAGCAGTTCCCAGGGAGGCCAAGAGACCCAGTACTTC

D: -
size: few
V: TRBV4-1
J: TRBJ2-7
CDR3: CASSQAVSVTSYEQYF
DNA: TGCGCCAGCAGCCAAGCTGTTAGCGTGACCTCCTACGAGCAGTACTTC

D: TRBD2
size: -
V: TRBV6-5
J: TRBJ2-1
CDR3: CASSLSGNNEQFF
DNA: TGTGCCAGCAGTCTTAGCGGGAACAATGAGCAGTTCTTC

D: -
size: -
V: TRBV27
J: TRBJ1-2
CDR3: CASSFLTGDGYTF
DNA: TGTGCCAGCAGCTTTCTAACAGGTGATGGCTACACCTTC

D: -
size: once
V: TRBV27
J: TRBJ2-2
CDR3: CASSSRTANTGELFF
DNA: TGTGCCAGCAGTTCCAGGACAGCGAACACCGGGGAGCTGTTTTTT

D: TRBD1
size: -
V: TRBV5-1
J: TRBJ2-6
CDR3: CASGGQGGSGANVLTF
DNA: TGCGCCAGCGGGGGACAGGGTGGGTCTGGGGCCAACGTCCTGACTTTC

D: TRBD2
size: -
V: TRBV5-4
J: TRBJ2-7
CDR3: CASSSGLVDNEQYF
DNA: TGTGCCAGCAGCTCTGGACTAGTAGACAACGAGCAGTACTTC

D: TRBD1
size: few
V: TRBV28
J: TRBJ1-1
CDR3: CASSNPGQGLRGTEAFF
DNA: TGTGCCAGCAGTAACCCGGGACAGGGCCTTAGAGGCACTGAAGCTTTCTTT

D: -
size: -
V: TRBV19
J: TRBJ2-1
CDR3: CASSIHETQQFF
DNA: TGTGCCAGTAGTATACATGAGACTCAGCAGTTCTTC

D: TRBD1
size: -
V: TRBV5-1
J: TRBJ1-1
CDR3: CASRTGAATEAFF
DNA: TGCGCCAGCCGTACAGGGGCAGCCACTGAAGCTTTCTTT

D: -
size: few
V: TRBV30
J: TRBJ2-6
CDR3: CACPGRANVLTF
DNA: TGTGCCTGTCCAGGTAGGGCCAACGTCCTGACTTTC

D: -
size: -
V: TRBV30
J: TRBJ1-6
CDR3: CACSSREGNSPLHF
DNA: TGTGCCTGTTCCTCCCGGGAGGGTAATTCACCCCTCCACTTT

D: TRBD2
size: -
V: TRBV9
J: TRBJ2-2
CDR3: CASSPDEGRVIPGELFF
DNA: TGTGCCAGCAGCCCCGACGAGGGGAGGGTAATCCCCGGGGAGCTGTTTTTT

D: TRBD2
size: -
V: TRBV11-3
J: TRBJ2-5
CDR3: CASSLAGETQYF
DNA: TGTGCCAGCAGCCTAGCGGGGGAGACCCAGTACTTC

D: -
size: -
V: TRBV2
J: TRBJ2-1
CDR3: CASSTGINEQFF
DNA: TGTGCCAGCAGCACAGGGATTAATGAGCAGTTCTTC

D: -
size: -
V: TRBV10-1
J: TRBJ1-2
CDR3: CASSESPGVAGGYTF
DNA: TGCGCCAGCAGTGAGTCACCAGGGGTTGCAGGAGGCTACACCTTC

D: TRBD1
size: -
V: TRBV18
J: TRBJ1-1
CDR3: CASSPRTGGNTEAFF
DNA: TGTGCCAGCTCACCCCGGACAGGAGGGAACACTGAAGCTTTCTTT

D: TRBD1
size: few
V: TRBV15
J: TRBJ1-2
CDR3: CATSKTRQGIGYTF
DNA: TGTGCCACCTCGAAGACTAGACAGGGGATTGGCTACACCTTC

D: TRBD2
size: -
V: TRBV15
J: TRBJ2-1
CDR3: CATSRGLAVAYNEQFF
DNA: TGTGCCACCAGCAGAGGACTAGCAGTAGCCTACAATGAGCAGTTCTTC

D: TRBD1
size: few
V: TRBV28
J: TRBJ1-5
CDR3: CASSFGTGGRSNQPQHF
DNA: TGTGCCAGCAGTTTCGGGACAGGGGGCAGAAGCAATCAGCCCCAGCATTTT

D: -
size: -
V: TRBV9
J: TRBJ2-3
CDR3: CASSVVGGSTDTQYF
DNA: TGTGCCAGCAGCGTAGTAGGCGGGTCCACAGATACGCAGTATTTT

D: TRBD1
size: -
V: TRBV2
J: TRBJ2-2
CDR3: CASSTGGRELFF
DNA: TGTGCCAGCAGTACAGGGGGCAGGGAGCTGTTTTTT

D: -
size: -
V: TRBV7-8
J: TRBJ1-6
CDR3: CASSSNGFRDNSPLHF
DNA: TGTGCCAGCAGCTCGAACGGGTTCCGGGATAATTCACCCCTCCACTTT

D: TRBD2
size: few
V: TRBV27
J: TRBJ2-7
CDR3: CASSRGGLPYEQYF
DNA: TGTGCCAGCAGCCGGGGGGGACTTCCTTACGAGCAGTACTTC

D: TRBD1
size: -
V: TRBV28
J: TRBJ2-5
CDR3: CASSSTGFPQETQYF
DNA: TGTGCCAGCAGTTCGACAGGGTTTCCTCAAGAGACCCAGTACTTC

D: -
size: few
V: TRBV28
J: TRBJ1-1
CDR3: CASSLSSAGSTEAFF
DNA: TGTGCCAGCAGTTTATCGTCGGCTGGGAGCACTGAAGCTTTCTTT

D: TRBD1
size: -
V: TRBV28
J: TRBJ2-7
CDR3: CASWAGGSYEQYF
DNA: TGTGCCAGCTGGGCAGGGGGCTCCTACGAGCAGTACTTC

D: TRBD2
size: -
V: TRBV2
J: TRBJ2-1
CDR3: CAIRIAGAYNEQFF
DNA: TGTGCCATCCGAATAGCGGGAGCCTACAATGAGCAGTTCTTC

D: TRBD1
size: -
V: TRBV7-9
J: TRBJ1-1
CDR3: CASSLGWGQYEAFF
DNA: TGTGCCAGCAGCTTGGGGTGGGGACAGTATGAAGCTTTCTTT

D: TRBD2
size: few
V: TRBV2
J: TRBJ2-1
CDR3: CASSGGTSGSWEQFF
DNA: TGTGCCAGCAGTGGTGGGACTAGCGGGTCCTGGGAGCAGTTCTTC

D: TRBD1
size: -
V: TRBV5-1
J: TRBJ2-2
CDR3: CASSPTGFTGELFF
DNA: TGCGCCAGCAGCCCGACAGGGTTCACCGGGGAGCTGTTTTTT

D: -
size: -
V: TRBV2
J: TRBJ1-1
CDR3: CATILEGAGISEAFF
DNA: TGTGCCACTATTCTTGAAGGGGCAGGAATCAGTGAAGCTTTCTTT

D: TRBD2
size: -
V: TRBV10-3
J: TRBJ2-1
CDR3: CAISDSNGARLAGGNEQFF
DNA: TGTGCCATCAGTGACTCAAACGGGGCCCGACTAGCGGGAGGGAATGAGCAGTTCTTC

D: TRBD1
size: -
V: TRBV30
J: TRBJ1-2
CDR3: CAWKERTGVLRNYGYTF
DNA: TGTGCCTGGAAGGAAAGGACAGGGGTATTAAGGAACTATGGCTACACCTTC

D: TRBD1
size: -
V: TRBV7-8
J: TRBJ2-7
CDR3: CASSRTGGSSYEQYF
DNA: TGTGCCAGCAGCCGTACAGGGGGCAGCTCCTACGAGCAGTACTTC

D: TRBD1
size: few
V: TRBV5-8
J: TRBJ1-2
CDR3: CASSLGQGDGYTF
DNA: TGTGCCAGCAGCTTGGGGCAGGGGGATGGCTACACCTTC

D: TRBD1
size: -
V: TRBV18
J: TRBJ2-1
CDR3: CASSPNLGQGNNEQFF
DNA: TGTGCCAGCTCACCTAATTTGGGACAGGGTAACAATGAGCAGTTCTTC